One sample yielded the 21 T cell receptor beta chains listed below, sequenced in a study of cytotoxic CD8 clonotypes in ibrutinib-treated CLL. TCRdb's table, derived via immunoSEQ multiplex PCR, lists solely in-frame clones and lacks some. The sample records 200,000 or so clones, 60% to 80% being singletons. The input for sequencing was PBMCs, taken after 12 months of ibrutinib treatment. All receptors come from a human donor with chronic lymphocytic leukemia.

The chain joins TRBV7-2 to TRBJ2-5; the D is unclear. Germline V gives CDR1 SGHTA, CDR2 FQGNSA. The CDR3 consists of 12 residues. V was trimmed by 4 bases and J by 2 bases, leaving 5 bases between them. Here the CDR3 DNA reads TGTGCCAGCAGCTCCGTTCAAGAGACCCAGTACTTC. Amino acid sequence: CASSSVQETQYF.

The sample holds one count of this clone. This chain links TRBV6-6 with TRBJ1-4; D is possibly TRBD1 (5 bases). V lost 2 bases, J lost 0 bases, and 10 bases lay in between. Germline CDR1 MNHNY, CDR2 SVGAGI (reference sequence). The CDR3 consists of 16 residues. CDR3: CASSYGTVATNEKLFF. The DNA for the CDR3 is TGTGCCAGCAGTTACGGGACGGTAGCAACTAATGAAAAACTGTTTTTT.

This clone turned up a few times. The J gene is TRBJ2-7, the V gene TRBV27, with D possibly being TRBD1 (5 bases). Germline CDR1 and CDR2: MNHEY and SMNVEV (reference sequence). The V end lost 4 bases, the J end lost 4 bases, and 20 bases lay between the germline ends. The CDR3 extends over 16 amino acids. CDR3 amino acids: CASSSTVPASDYEQYF. Written as DNA, the CDR3 is TGTGCCAGCAGTTCGACAGTTCCCGCTTCGGATTACGAGCAGTACTTC.

This clone showed up just a few times. J is TRBJ1-5 and V is TRBV28, with TRBD1 matching over 10 bases. CDR1 MDHEN and CDR2 SYDVKM come from the germline V gene. The CDR3 is made up of 15 amino acids. J was trimmed by 4 bases and V by 3 bases; bases with no gene match: 3. The CDR3 bases are TGTGCCAGCAGTTTGTGGGGACAGGGGAATCAGCCCCAGCATTTT. Protein: CASSLWGQGNQPQHF.

This clone appeared a single time. V gene TRBV5-1 combines with J gene TRBJ2-6; TRBD1 might be the D (6 bases). In germline, CDR1 is SGHRS, CDR2 YFSETQ. Trimming cost V 5 bases and J 0 bases, with 15 bases left between them. The CDR3 spans 17 residues. CDR3 in amino acids: CASSLTGLFSGANVLTF. Here the CDR3 DNA reads TGCGCCAGCAGTTTGACAGGTTTGTTCTCTGGGGCCAACGTCCTGACTTTC.

The chain uses TRBV11-2 and TRBJ2-7; D unresolved. The length of the CDR3 is 14 residues. V was shortened by 6 bases and J by 6 bases, with 18 bases between the two germline ends. Germline assignment: CDR1 SGHAT and CDR2 FQNNGV. CDR3 sequence reads: CASSPWLGSREQYF. Here the CDR3 DNA reads TGTGCCAGCAGTCCTTGGTTGGGTTCCCGCGAGCAGTACTTC. Full variable domain (outside the CDR3, taken from reference TRBV11-2 and TRBJ2-7): EAGVAQSPRYKIIEKRQSVAFWCNPISGHATLYWYQQILGQGPKLLIQFQNNGVVDDSQLPKDRFSAERLKGVDSTLKIQPAKLEDSAVYLCASSPWLGSREQYFGPGTRLTVT.

The chain is built from TRBV6-1 and TRBJ1-1; tentative D call: TRBD1 (6 bases). V was pared by 7 bases and J by 6 bases, with 18 bases between. This CDR3 contains 14 residues. The germline gives CDR1 MNHNS, CDR2 SASEGT. The CDR3 protein is CASTNRVSGAEAFF. The CDR3 DNA reads as TGTGCCAGCACCAACAGGGTTTCAGGCGCTGAAGCTTTCTTT.

This clone was found many times. The chain has TRBV9 and TRBJ1-1, with D maybe TRBD1 (5 bases). This CDR3 spans 14 amino acids. V was shortened by 4 bases and J by 6 bases, with 16 bases between the two germline ends. The germline V gene has CDR1 SGDLS and CDR2 YYNGEE. This CDR3 reads CASSLGEGLSEAFF. In DNA form, the CDR3 reads TGTGCCAGCAGCCTGGGGGAGGGGCTCTCTGAAGCTTTCTTT.

This chain connects TRBV7-6 to TRBJ1-2; 10 positions agree with TRBD1. After removal of 1 base from V and 6 bases from J, the junction contained 8 bases not matched to a gene. Germline V gene data show CDR1 as SGHVS and CDR2 as FNYEAQ. The CDR3 is made up of 16 amino acids. CDR3 coding DNA: TGTGCCAGCAGCTTAGGGTTTTTGGGACAGGGGAATGGCTACACCTTC. Protein sequence: CASSLGFLGQGNGYTF.

V usage is TRBV27 and J usage is TRBJ1-4, with no clear D. Germline V CDR1 and CDR2: MNHEY, SMNVEV (reference sequence). This CDR3 has 12 residues. The V end lost 3 bases, the J end lost 14 bases, and 13 bases lay between the germline ends. In DNA form, the CDR3 reads TGTGCCAGCAGTTTTGGTTCGGGGAGGCTGTTTTTT. It encodes CASSFGSGRLFF.

This chain joins TRBV19 and TRBJ2-7, with D possibly matching TRBD2 (6 bases). This CDR3 is 14 amino acids long. The germline CDR1 and CDR2 sequences are LNHDA and SQIVND (reference sequence). The V end was cut by 5 bases, the J end by 4 bases, with 15 bases between. In DNA form, the CDR3 reads TGTGCCAGTAGTCCCCGTGGGGGGTTTTACGAGCAGTACTTC. This translates into CASSPRGGFYEQYF.

This rearrangement joins TRBV5-1 to TRBJ2-3, with a weak D call TRBD2 (5 bases). V lost 2 bases and J 1 base, leaving 8 bases between the germline ends. The CDR3 is made up of 14 amino acids. From germline, CDR1 is SGHRS and CDR2 YFSETQ. CDR3 residues: CASSFPGGTDTQYF. CDR3 nucleotides: TGCGCCAGCAGCTTCCCCGGGGGCACAGATACGCAGTATTTT.

The chain carries TRBV10-3 and TRBJ2-1; no firm D call. Trimming took off 8 bases at V and 3 bases at J, with 5 bases between the two ends. Per germline, CDR1 ENHRY and CDR2 SYGVKD. The CDR3 sequence is 11 residues long. The CDR3 region has the DNA TGTGCCATCGGGGACTACAATGAGCAGTTCTTC. This gives the protein CAIGDYNEQFF.

This clone was seen a few times. The chain employs TRBV5-1 and TRBJ2-7; 7 positions match TRBD1. The CDR3 spans 14 residues. Germline V gives CDR1 SGHRS, CDR2 YFSETQ. V was pared by 0 bases and J by 2 bases, with 2 bases of the junction left unmatched. The CDR3 DNA is TGCGCCAGCAGCTTGGGGACAGGAACCTACGAGCAGTACTTC. Protein sequence: CASSLGTGTYEQYF.

CDR3 residues: CASRTRVDEQFF. For the CDR3, the DNA is TGTGCCAGCAGAACCAGGGTCGATGAGCAGTTCTTC. V is TRBV6-5 and J is TRBJ2-1, with a weak D call TRBD1 (5 bases). CDR1 and CDR2 (germline): MNHEY, SVGAGI. Deletions cut 6 bases from V and 8 bases from J, with 11 bases between. CDR3 length equals 12 residues.

This clone has more than one count but fewer than ten. The chain links TRBV7-3 to TRBJ2-3; 10 nucleotides line up with TRBD2. CDR3 length: 15 amino acids. The ends lost 5 bases at V and 2 bases at J; junction bases unmatched: 4. Germline-derived CDR1 and CDR2 are SGHTA and FQGTGA. CDR3 sequence: CASSRGTSVTDTQYF. CDR3 DNA sequence: TGTGCCAGCAGCCGCGGGACTAGCGTCACAGATACGCAGTATTTT.

This sequence joins TRBV19 and TRBJ2-1; perhaps TRBD2 as D (5 bases). Germline values: CDR1 LNHDA, CDR2 SQIVND (reference sequence). The CDR3 consists of 15 residues. Trimming shortened V by 5 bases and J by 6 bases, and 17 bases separated the two germline ends. The CDR3 DNA reads TGTGCCAGTAGTCGAGGGAATGCGGGCCCCAATGAGCAGTTCTTC. As protein: CASSRGNAGPNEQFF.

The chain employs TRBV19 and TRBJ2-5; TRBD1 aligns across 8 bases. From germline, CDR1 is LNHDA and CDR2 SQIVND (reference sequence). CDR3 length: 14 amino acids. The ends lost 5 bases at V and 5 bases at J; junction bases unmatched: 7. CDR3 sequence: CASSPGGGSETQYF. CDR3 coding DNA: TGTGCCAGTAGTCCAGGGGGCGGGTCGGAGACCCAGTACTTC.

The genes are TRBV14 and TRBJ2-5; D not resolved. Trimming cost V 0 bases and J 7 bases, with 12 bases left between them. From germline, CDR1 is SGHDN and CDR2 FVKESK. The CDR3 is made up of 14 amino acids. DNA of the CDR3: TGTGCCAGCAGCCAAGAGGCCACCCGCGGGACCCAGTACTTC. This codes for CASSQEATRGTQYF.

The chain uses TRBV6-6 and TRBJ2-6, with D perhaps matching TRBD1 (6 bases). The V end was cut by 2 bases, the J end by 6 bases, with 11 bases between. The germline V gene has CDR1 MNHNY and CDR2 SVGAGI (reference sequence). There are 15 residues in the CDR3. CDR3 amino acids: CASSYDEGVANVLTF. In DNA, the CDR3 is TGTGCCAGCAGTTACGACGAGGGGGTGGCCAACGTCCTGACTTTC.

V usage is TRBV5-1 and J usage is TRBJ2-7, with a tentative D call TRBD2 (6 bases). Deletions cut 0 bases from V and 4 bases from J, with 14 bases between. Germline V gives CDR1 SGHRS, CDR2 YFSETQ. The CDR3 runs 15 residues. Here the CDR3 reads CASSLEPGSLYEQYF. As DNA, the CDR3 is TGCGCCAGCAGCTTGGAACCCGGGAGTCTGTACGAGCAGTACTTC.